This T cell receptor (beta chain) is from a study of CD4+ T cells in melanoma. TCRdb's copy holds only in-frame clones and misses some; the assay was immunoSEQ multiplex PCR. Of 110,000 to 150,000 clones listed, 80% to 95% are singletons. This sequence was found in a human donor with melanoma.

The CDR3 reads CASSRKGYPNGYTF. The CDR3 coding sequence is TGTGCCAGCAGCCGCAAGGGGTACCCTAATGGCTACACCTTC. This chain uses TRBV7-9 with TRBJ1-2, with D tentatively TRBD1 (5 bases). Germline V gives CDR1 SEHNR, CDR2 FQNEAQ (reference sequence). The CDR3 covers 14 residues. V gave up 5 bases and J gave up 6 bases, with 16 bases separating them.